This passage covers 29 T cell receptor beta chains from one sample sequenced in a study of blood T cells in healthy people across ages. A second about 7 to 11 cycle PCR used barcoded and J-beta primers. MiXCR was run by TCRdb on the 5' RACE reads, yielding one entry per CDR3 protein. Here the sample spans some 900,000 distinct CDR3 sequences, about 28% being singletons. Source material: blood. These receptors all come from a woman older than 75 in good health.

This clonotype came up many times. The genes are TRBV7-2 and TRBJ1-5; D may be TRBD1 (6 bases). Germline V gene data show CDR1 as SGHTA and CDR2 as FQGNSA. The V gene lost 6 bases and the J gene lost 7 bases, with 13 bases spanning the gap. The CDR3 length is 13 residues. The DNA for the CDR3 is TGTGCCAGCAGTTTACAGGGAGGACAGCCCCAGCATTTT. Protein: CASSLQGGQPQHF.

Ten or more counts support this clonotype. The chain carries TRBV20-1 and TRBJ2-1; 9 bases fit TRBD1. The CDR3 length is 13 residues. From germline, CDR1 is DFQATT and CDR2 SNEGSKA (reference sequence). V trimming: 6 bases; J trimming: 4 bases; junction bases outside the gene matches: 4. In DNA, the CDR3 is TGCAGTGCCGGGACAGGGTTTTACAATGAGCAGTTCTTC. It translates to CSAGTGFYNEQFF.

This clonotype turned up a few times. The CDR3 here is CASSFSGLSTDTQYF. As DNA, the CDR3 is TGTGCCAGCAGTTTTTCGGGATTGAGCACAGATACGCAGTATTTT. This chain connects TRBV12-3 or TRBV12-4 to TRBJ2-3, with a possible D match to TRBD2 (5 bases). The CDR3 has 15 amino acids. Trimming pared 3 bases from V and 0 bases from J, leaving 10 bases between.

Many counts were recorded for this clonotype. The rearrangement links TRBV28 to TRBJ2-7; 8 bases align to TRBD2. The V segment lost 11 bases and the J segment 2 bases; nucleotides outside the gene matches: 11. Germline CDR1 is MDHEN and CDR2 is SYDVKM. This CDR3 has 14 residues. This CDR3 reads CAVEAGLATYEQYF. Here the CDR3 DNA reads TGTGCCGTAGAGGCCGGACTAGCAACCTACGAGCAGTACTTC.

In its sample, this clonotype was seen a few times. J is TRBJ1-5 and V is TRBV6-6; maybe TRBD1 (6 bases). V was shortened by 2 bases and J by 7 bases, with 12 bases between the two germline ends. Germline V lookup: CDR1 MNHNY, CDR2 SVGAGI (reference sequence). The CDR3 totals 14 residues. The CDR3 spells CASSYGGSMQPQHF. CDR3 nucleotide sequence: TGTGCCAGCAGTTACGGGGGCTCAATGCAGCCCCAGCATTTT.

This clonotype was counted at least ten times. The chain joins TRBV6-6 to TRBJ2-5, with 12 bases fitting TRBD2. Germline CDR1 and CDR2: MNHNY and SVGAGI (reference sequence). The CDR3 contains 17 residues. J gave up 1 base and V 0 bases, and 3 bases lay outside the gene matches. In DNA form, the CDR3 reads TGTGCCAGCAGTTACTCGATGACTAGCGGGGGCCAAGAGACCCAGTACTTC. It specifies CASSYSMTSGGQETQYF.

This clonotype was recorded a few times. The chain couples TRBV12-3 or TRBV12-4 to TRBJ2-3, with TRBD2 as a possible D gene (5 bases). The ends were cut back, 5 bases at V and 0 bases at J, with 9 bases in the middle. CDR3 length: 14 residues. The CDR3 DNA sequence: TGTGCCAGCAGTGGAGCGGTGAGCACAGATACGCAGTATTTT. Protein sequence: CASSGAVSTDTQYF.

This clonotype showed up just a few times. The rearrangement links TRBV10-3 to TRBJ1-1, with TRBD1 as a possible D gene (5 bases). The CDR3 contains 16 residues. Germline V gives CDR1 ENHRY, CDR2 SYGVKD. V was shortened by 10 bases and J by 0 bases, with 21 bases between the two germline ends. CDR3: CATDEGGGGMNTEAFF. CDR3 in DNA: TGTGCCACCGACGAGGGTGGGGGTGGCATGAACACTGAAGCTTTCTTT.

At least ten counts were recorded for this clonotype. The chain joins TRBV29-1 to TRBJ2-3, with TRBD2 matching over 10 bases. CDR3 length: 16 amino acids. V shed 7 bases and J 0 bases; nucleotides not matched to a gene: 10. Looked up from germline, CDR1 is SQVTM and CDR2 is ANQGSEA. This CDR3 reads CSARKLAGSSTDTQYF. The CDR3 coding sequence is TGCAGCGCCAGGAAACTAGCGGGGTCTAGCACAGATACGCAGTATTTT.

This clonotype showed up many times. V and J are TRBV12-3 or TRBV12-4 and TRBJ1-5; D may be TRBD1 (6 bases). V was trimmed by 2 bases and J by 2 bases, leaving 34 bases between them. The CDR3 runs to 23 residues. The DNA of the CDR3 is TGTGCCAGCAGTTTATTCCTCTTTTCGGGGGGGGCTGGAGGGAGTTGGGGCAATCAGCCCCAGCATTTT. Protein product: CASSLFLFSGGAGGSWGNQPQHF.

This clonotype is a singleton in its sample. It may be a read error: a sequence one base away is much more abundant. This rearrangement joins TRBV4-3 to TRBJ2-4, with D maybe TRBD1 (6 bases). Between the trimmed V and J ends, which lost 3 bases and 14 bases, there was a span of 26 bases. Per germline, CDR1 LGHNA and CDR2 YSLEER. The CDR3 covers 16 residues. In DNA form, the CDR3 reads TGCGCCAGCAGCCATCTGAAACAGGGAATCTGTGACTGGGAGTACTTC. Protein product: CASSHLKQGICDWEYF.

This clonotype was detected many times. This chain uses TRBV7-2 with TRBJ2-5, with 8 bases aligning to TRBD2. This CDR3 has 15 amino acids. The J segment lost 4 bases and the V segment lost 7 bases, leaving 11 bases of the junction unmatched. Germline CDR1 and CDR2: SGHTA and FQGNSA. Here the CDR3 reads CASTDRRGAAETQYF. The CDR3 nucleotides read TGTGCCAGCACCGATCGGCGGGGGGCGGCAGAGACCCAGTACTTC.

This clonotype was counted ten times or more. CDR3 coding DNA: TGTGCCACCAGTGACTTCGGACTAGCGGGGGAACCTCCAGAGACCCAGTACTTC. Its protein product is CATSDFGLAGEPPETQYF. The chain recombines TRBV24-1 with TRBJ2-5; 13 bases line up with TRBD2. CDR1 and CDR2 from the germline V gene are KGHDR and SFDVKD. There are 18 residues in the CDR3. The ends lost 4 bases at V and 4 bases at J; junction bases unmatched: 11.

Only a few counts were recorded for this clonotype. One base away lies a much larger clone, so this may be a sequencing read error. The J gene is TRBJ2-1, the V gene TRBV7-2; the D gene is possibly TRBD2 (5 bases). CDR1 SGHTA and CDR2 FQGNSA come from the germline V gene. The CDR3 extends over 14 amino acids. The V end lost 3 bases, the J end lost 13 bases, and 19 bases lay between the germline ends. The DNA for the CDR3 is TGTGCCAGCAGCTTCCTACTAGAATTGGAGACCCAGTTCTTC. It translates to CASSFLLELETQFF.

This clonotype has just a few counts. The chain links TRBV20-1 to TRBJ2-2; TRBD2 matches at 14 bases. The CDR3 is 16 residues long. The V gene end was trimmed by 6 bases and the J gene end by 6 bases; junction bases not matched to a gene: 9. CDR1 is DFQATT, CDR2 SNEGSKA, per germline (reference sequence). The chain's CDR3 is CSAPRLAGGVAGELFF. The CDR3 nucleotides read TGCAGTGCCCCCAGACTAGCGGGGGGGGTGGCCGGGGAGCTGTTTTTT.

The table lists this clonotype with many counts. The chain carries TRBV7-2 and TRBJ2-7, with 10 bases fitting TRBD1. V shed 3 bases, J shed 2 bases, and the junction held 7 bases outside the gene matches. The length of the CDR3 is 16 residues. CDR1 is SGHTA, CDR2 FQGNSA, per germline. The DNA for the CDR3 is TGTGCCAGCAGCTTGGAGGGGACAGGGGTCCCCTACGAGCAGTACTTC. This codes for CASSLEGTGVPYEQYF.

The chain joins TRBV20-1 to TRBJ2-1; D not certain. The CDR3 sequence is 11 residues long. The germline gives CDR1 DFQATT, CDR2 SNEGSKA (reference sequence). Trimming stripped 3 bases from V and 7 bases from J, with 7 bases between. Written as DNA, the CDR3 is TGCAGTGCTAGTCGAGAGAATGAGCAGTTCTTC. This translates into CSASRENEQFF.

This clonotype was picked up a small number of times. This chain uses TRBV12-3 or TRBV12-4 with TRBJ1-4, with 7 nucleotides matching TRBD1. With V trimmed by 5 bases and J by 8 bases, 8 bases remained unmatched. This CDR3 region has 14 residues. The DNA of the CDR3 is TGTGCCAGCAGTCCGCAGGGGGGAATAGAAAAACTGTTTTTT. This sequence encodes CASSPQGGIEKLFF.

This clonotype has at least ten counts. CDR3 residues: CASSAPGLPYNEQFF. Here the CDR3 DNA reads TGTGCCAGCTCTGCACCGGGACTACCTTACAATGAGCAGTTCTTC. The V and J genes are TRBV6-1 and TRBJ2-1, with 7 bases identical to TRBD2. The CDR3 runs 15 residues. Germline-derived CDR1 and CDR2 are MNHNS and SASEGT. Trimming removed 8 bases from V and 4 bases from J; junction bases left unmatched: 11.

There are many counts of this clonotype. Its ends do not fully match the called genes, so a read error is possible. The chain uses TRBV5-1 and TRBJ2-3; D tentatively reads TRBD1 or TRBD2 (6 bases each). Per the germline V gene, CDR1 is SGHRS and CDR2 is YFSETQ. The CDR3 spans 16 residues. This CDR3 is CASSLVGGTSTDTQYF. DNA for the CDR3: TGTGCCAGCAGTTTAGTAGGGGGGACTAGCACAGATACGCAGTATTTT.

J is TRBJ2-2 and V is TRBV7-2; TRBD2 aligns across 8 bases. Trimming at V came to 4 bases and at J to 6 bases, leaving 1 base not matched to a gene. Germline V CDR1 and CDR2: SGHTA, FQGNSA. The CDR3 covers 13 residues. CDR3 amino acids: CASSSRGAGELFF. For the CDR3, the DNA is TGTGCCAGCAGCTCGCGGGGGGCCGGGGAGCTGTTTTTT.

With regard to this clonotype: A much larger clone differs from this one at a single base, so this may be a read error. The J gene is TRBJ2-7, the V gene TRBV28; the match to TRBD2 covers 11 bases. The germline V gene encodes CDR1 MDHEN and CDR2 SYDVKM. The CDR3 extends over 15 amino acids. V was clipped by 5 bases and J by 4 bases; unmatched bases: 7. CDR3 protein: CASSPRLAGIYEQYF. The DNA for the CDR3 is TGTGCCAGCAGTCCCAGACTAGCGGGGATATACGAGCAGTACTTC.

The V gene is TRBV6-2 or TRBV6-3, the J gene TRBJ2-7; D might be TRBD2 (6 bases). CDR3 size: 14 residues. Germline V gene data show CDR1 as MNHEY and CDR2 as SVGEGT. V was trimmed by 5 bases and J by 6 bases, leaving 17 bases between them. This CDR3 reads CASSGAGLWGEQYF. Here the CDR3 DNA reads TGTGCCAGCAGTGGAGCGGGTCTCTGGGGCGAGCAGTACTTC.

This rearrangement joins TRBV20-1 to TRBJ2-5; D is perhaps TRBD1 (6 bases). This CDR3 region has 14 residues. Germline V gene sequence: CDR1 DFQATT, CDR2 SNEGSKA (reference sequence). The V gene lost 6 bases and the J gene lost 4 bases, with 18 bases spanning the gap. As DNA, the CDR3 is TGCAGTGCGGACCTCCCGGCAGGGGTAGAGACCCAGTACTTC. Its translation is CSADLPAGVETQYF.

This clonotype was found many times. The chain is built from TRBV30 and TRBJ2-2; TRBD2 is a possible D gene (7 bases). Looked up from germline, CDR1 is GTSNPN and CDR2 is SVGIG (reference sequence). V was trimmed by 5 bases and J by 1 base, leaving 11 bases between them. This CDR3 is built from 14 residues. The CDR3 loop reads CAWAGGLNTGELFF. CDR3 DNA sequence: TGTGCCTGGGCCGGGGGGCTGAACACCGGGGAGCTGTTTTTT.

At least ten counts were recorded for this clonotype. The J gene is TRBJ2-5, the V gene TRBV7-2; TRBD2 aligns across 9 bases. Germline V CDR1 and CDR2: SGHTA, FQGNSA. J lost 13 bases, V lost 5 bases, and 17 bases had no gene match. This CDR3 has 15 residues. The CDR3 loop reads CASSPFLAGDQRRYF. As DNA, the CDR3 is TGTGCCAGCAGCCCTTTTTTAGCGGGGGACCAAAGACGGTACTTC.

This chain connects TRBV20-1 to TRBJ2-5, with D perhaps being TRBD1 or TRBD2 (5 bases each). Germline V gene data show CDR1 as DFQATT and CDR2 as SNEGSKA (reference sequence). Between the trimmed V and J ends, which lost 1 base and 1 base, there was a span of 13 bases. The CDR3 covers 15 residues. Here the CDR3 DNA reads TGCAGTGCTAGAGCTAGGGGACGTAGCCAAGAGACCCAGTACTTC. Its protein product is CSARARGRSQETQYF.

The CDR3 DNA reads TGCAGTGCTAGAGATCAGGGGGCGGATGAAAAACTGTTTTTT. It encodes CSARDQGADEKLFF. V and J are TRBV20-1 and TRBJ1-4; TRBD1 matches 8 bases. The junction had 3 bases not matched to a gene; V was cut back by 0 bases and J by 6 bases. From germline, CDR1 is DFQATT and CDR2 SNEGSKA (reference sequence). The length of the CDR3 is 14 residues.

This clonotype was recorded a few times. This rearrangement joins TRBV27 to TRBJ2-7, with D possibly matching TRBD2 (6 bases). CDR3 size: 15 residues. Between the trimmed V and J ends, which lost 3 bases and 2 bases, there was a span of 14 bases. CDR1 MNHEY and CDR2 SMNVEV come from the germline V gene (reference sequence). In nucleotides, the CDR3 is TGTGCCAGCAGTTTTGGGGCCGGGAGCCCCTACGAGCAGTACTTC. Encoded protein: CASSFGAGSPYEQYF.